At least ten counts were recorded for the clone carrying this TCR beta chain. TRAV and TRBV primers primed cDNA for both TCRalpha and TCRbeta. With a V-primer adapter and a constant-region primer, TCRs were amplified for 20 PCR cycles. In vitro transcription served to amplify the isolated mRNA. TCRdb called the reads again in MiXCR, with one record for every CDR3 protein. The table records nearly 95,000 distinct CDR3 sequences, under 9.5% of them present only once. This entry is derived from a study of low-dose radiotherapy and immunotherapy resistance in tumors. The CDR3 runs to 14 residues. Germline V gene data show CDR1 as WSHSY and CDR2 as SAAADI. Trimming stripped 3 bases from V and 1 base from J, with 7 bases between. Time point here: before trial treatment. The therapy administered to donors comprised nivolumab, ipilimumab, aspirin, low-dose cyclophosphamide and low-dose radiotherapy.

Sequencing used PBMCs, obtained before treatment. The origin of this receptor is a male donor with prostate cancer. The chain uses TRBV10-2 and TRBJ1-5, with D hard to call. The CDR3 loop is CASSDTGSNQPQHF. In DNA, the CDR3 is TGCGCCAGCAGTGATACGGGAAGCAATCAGCCCCAGCATTTT.